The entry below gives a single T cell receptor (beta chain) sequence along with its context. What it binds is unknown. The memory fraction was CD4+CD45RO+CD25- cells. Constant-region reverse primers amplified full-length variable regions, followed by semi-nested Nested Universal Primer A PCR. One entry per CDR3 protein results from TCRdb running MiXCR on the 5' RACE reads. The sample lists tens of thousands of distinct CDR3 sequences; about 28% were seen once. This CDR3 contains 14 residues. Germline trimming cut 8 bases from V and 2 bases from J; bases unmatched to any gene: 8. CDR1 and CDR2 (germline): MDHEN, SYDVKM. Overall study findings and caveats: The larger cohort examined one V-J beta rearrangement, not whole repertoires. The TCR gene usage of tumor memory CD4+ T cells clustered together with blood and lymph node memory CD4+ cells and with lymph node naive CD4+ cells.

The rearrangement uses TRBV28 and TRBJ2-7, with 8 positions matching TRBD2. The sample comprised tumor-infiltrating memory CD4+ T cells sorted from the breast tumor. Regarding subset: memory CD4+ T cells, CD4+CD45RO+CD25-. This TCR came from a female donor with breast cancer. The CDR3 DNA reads TGTGCCAGCCGTGGCGGGGGGCATACCTACGAGCAGTACTTC. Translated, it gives CASRGGGHTYEQYF.